This entry concerns a single TCR beta chain. Its specificity is not known. Ophthalmopathy patients showed a Clinical Activity Score of at least 3, NOSPECS grade of at least 4 and duration under 3 months. Uncontrolled infection, other autoimmune disease, pregnancy or lactation led to exclusion. This sample is part of a study of T cells in Graves' hyperthyroidism and ophthalmopathy. About the research overall: The authors collected peripheral blood at initial diagnosis, before any treatment. Study-wide points: Among clonotypes expanded in thyroid above 0.001, most were also found in blood.

RNA transcripts gave rise to amplified TCR beta CDR3 regions. The HTBI primer set was used in a first-round RT-PCR of the TCR CDR3. TCRdb processed the multiplex PCR reads anew with MiXCR; each CDR3 protein has one entry. The sample shows about 500,000 distinct CDR3 sequences, about 16% of them seen only once. Germline V gives CDR1 SGHRS, CDR2 YFSETQ. The CDR3 is 18 residues long. Trimming at V came to 1 base and at J to 0 bases, leaving 11 bases not matched to a gene. The TCR comes from a woman under 40 with Graves' ophthalmopathy. V usage is TRBV5-1 and J usage is TRBJ2-7; 9 positions agree with TRBD2. Source material: blood. CDR3 amino acids: CASSLTGLAGPSSYEQYF. CDR3 nucleotide sequence: TGCGCCAGCAGCTTGACTGGGCTAGCGGGACCAAGCTCCTACGAGCAGTACTTC.